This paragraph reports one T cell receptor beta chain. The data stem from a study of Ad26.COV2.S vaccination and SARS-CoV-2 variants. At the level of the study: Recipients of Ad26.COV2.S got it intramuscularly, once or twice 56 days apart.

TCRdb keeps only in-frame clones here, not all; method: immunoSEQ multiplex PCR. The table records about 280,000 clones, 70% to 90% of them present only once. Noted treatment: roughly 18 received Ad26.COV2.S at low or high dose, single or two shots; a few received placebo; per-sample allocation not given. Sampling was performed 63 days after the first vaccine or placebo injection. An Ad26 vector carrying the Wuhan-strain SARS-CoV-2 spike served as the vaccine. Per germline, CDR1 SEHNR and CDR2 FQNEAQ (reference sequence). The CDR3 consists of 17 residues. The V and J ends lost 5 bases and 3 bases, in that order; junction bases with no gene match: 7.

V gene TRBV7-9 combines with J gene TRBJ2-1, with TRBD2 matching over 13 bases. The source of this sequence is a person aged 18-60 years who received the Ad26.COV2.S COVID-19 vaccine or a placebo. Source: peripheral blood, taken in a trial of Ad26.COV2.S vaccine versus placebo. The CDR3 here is CASSPRTSGSVYNEQFF. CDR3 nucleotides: TGTGCCAGCAGCCCCCGGACTAGCGGGAGTGTCTACAATGAGCAGTTCTTC.